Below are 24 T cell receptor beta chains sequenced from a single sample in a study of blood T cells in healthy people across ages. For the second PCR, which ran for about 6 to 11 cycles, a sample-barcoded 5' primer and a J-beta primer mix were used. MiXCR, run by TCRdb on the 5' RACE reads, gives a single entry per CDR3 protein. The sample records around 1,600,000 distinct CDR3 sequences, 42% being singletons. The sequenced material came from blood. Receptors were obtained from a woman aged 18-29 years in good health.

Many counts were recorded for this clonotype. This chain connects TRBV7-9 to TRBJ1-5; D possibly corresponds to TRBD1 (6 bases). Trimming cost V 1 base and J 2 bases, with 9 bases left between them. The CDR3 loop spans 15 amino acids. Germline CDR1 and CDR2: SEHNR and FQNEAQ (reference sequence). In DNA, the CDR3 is TGTGCCAGCAGCTTAGAACAGGGAGGCAATCAGCCCCAGCATTTT. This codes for CASSLEQGGNQPQHF.

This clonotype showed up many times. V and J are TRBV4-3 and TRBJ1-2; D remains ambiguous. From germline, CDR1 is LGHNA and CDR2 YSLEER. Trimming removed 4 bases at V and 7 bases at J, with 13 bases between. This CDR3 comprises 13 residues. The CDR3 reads CASSPPARGGYTF. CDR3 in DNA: TGCGCCAGCAGCCCCCCTGCTCGGGGTGGCTACACCTTC.

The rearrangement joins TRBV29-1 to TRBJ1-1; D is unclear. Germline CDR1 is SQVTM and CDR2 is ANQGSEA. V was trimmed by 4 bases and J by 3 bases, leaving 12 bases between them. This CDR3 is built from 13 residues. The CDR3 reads CSVVGRYHTEAFF. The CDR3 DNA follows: TGCAGCGTTGTCGGCAGGTATCACACTGAAGCTTTCTTT.

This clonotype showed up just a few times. CDR3 nucleotides: TGTGCCAGCGGGGTCAGGACCGACTACGAGCAGTACTTC. Translation gives CASGVRTDYEQYF. The chain uses TRBV7-9 and TRBJ2-7; unclear D gene. With 8 bases removed from V and 3 bases from J, the gap between germline ends came to 14 bases. This CDR3 is 13 amino acids long. Germline-derived CDR1 and CDR2 are SEHNR and FQNEAQ (reference sequence).

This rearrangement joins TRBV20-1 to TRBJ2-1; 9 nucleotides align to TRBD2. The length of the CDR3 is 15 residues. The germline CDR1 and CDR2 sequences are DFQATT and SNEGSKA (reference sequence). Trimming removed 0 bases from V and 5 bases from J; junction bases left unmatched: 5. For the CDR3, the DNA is TGCAGTGCTAGAGAGAGGCTAGCGGGGCACAATGAGCAGTTCTTC. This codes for CSARERLAGHNEQFF.

The CDR3 sequence is CSAMKDMQFAPLHF. The DNA for the CDR3 is TGCAGTGCTATGAAGGACATGCAGTTTGCACCCCTCCACTTT. The chain employs TRBV20-1 and TRBJ1-6, with D maybe TRBD1 (5 bases). The CDR3 covers 14 residues. The ends were cut back, 4 bases at V and 11 bases at J, with 18 bases in the middle. Germline-derived CDR1 and CDR2 are DFQATT and SNEGSKA (reference sequence).

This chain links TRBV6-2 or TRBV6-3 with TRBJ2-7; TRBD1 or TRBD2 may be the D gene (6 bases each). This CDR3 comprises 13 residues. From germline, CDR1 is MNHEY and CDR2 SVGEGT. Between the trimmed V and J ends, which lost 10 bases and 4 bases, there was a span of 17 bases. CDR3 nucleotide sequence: TGTGCCATCGCGGGACACCCTAATTACGAGCAGTACTTC. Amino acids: CAIAGHPNYEQYF.

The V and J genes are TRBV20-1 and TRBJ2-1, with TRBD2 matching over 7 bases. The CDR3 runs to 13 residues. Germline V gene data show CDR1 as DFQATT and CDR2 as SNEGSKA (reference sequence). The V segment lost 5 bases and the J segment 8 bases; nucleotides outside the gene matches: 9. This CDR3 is CSAGVTSAHEQFF. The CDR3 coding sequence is TGCAGTGCTGGGGTTACTAGCGCACATGAGCAGTTCTTC.

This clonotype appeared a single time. The CDR3 nucleotides are TGCGCCAGCAGCCCTAGGCGGACAGGCAATGAGCAGTACTTC. Its translation is CASSPRRTGNEQYF. The rearrangement joins TRBV4-1 to TRBJ2-7; the match to TRBD1 covers 7 bases. Trimming took 4 bases from V and 7 from J; bases not matched to a gene: 10. CDR3 length equals 14 residues. Germline V gene data show CDR1 as MGHRA and CDR2 as YSYEKL.

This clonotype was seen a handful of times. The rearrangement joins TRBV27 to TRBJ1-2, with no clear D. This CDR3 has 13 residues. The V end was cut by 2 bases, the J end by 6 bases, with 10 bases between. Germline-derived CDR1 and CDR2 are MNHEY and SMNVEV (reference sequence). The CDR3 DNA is TGTGCCAGCAGTTTAGTAGGTACTCATGGCTACACCTTC. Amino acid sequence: CASSLVGTHGYTF.

The DNA of the CDR3 is TGCAGCGTTGAACAGGGGGCCTTCACTGAAGCTTTCTTT. As protein: CSVEQGAFTEAFF. The chain links TRBV29-1 to TRBJ1-1; 8 nucleotides align to TRBD1. Germline V gene sequence: CDR1 SQVTM, CDR2 ANQGSEA. The CDR3 is 13 residues long. J was trimmed by 4 bases and V by 2 bases; bases with no gene match: 3.

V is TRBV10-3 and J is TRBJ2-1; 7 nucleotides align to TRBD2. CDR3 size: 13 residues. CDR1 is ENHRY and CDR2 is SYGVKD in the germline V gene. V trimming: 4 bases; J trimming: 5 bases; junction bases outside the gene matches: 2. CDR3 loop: CAISGGGNNEQFF. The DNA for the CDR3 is TGTGCCATCAGTGGCGGGGGAAACAATGAGCAGTTCTTC.

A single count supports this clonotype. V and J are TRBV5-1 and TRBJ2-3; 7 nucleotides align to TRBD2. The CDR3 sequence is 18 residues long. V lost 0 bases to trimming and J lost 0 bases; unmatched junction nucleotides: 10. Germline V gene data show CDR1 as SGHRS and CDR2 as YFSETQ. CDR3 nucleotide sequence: TGCGCCAGCAGCTTGGCTTGGACTAGTGGCACTAGCACAGATACGCAGTATTTT. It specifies CASSLAWTSGTSTDTQYF.

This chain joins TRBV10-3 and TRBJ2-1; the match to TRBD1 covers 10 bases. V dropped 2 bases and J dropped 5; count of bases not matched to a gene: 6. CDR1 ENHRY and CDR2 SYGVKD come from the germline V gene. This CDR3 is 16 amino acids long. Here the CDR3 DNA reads TGTGCCATCAGTGAGGAGACAGGGGGCGTAAACAATGAGCAGTTCTTC. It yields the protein CAISEETGGVNNEQFF.

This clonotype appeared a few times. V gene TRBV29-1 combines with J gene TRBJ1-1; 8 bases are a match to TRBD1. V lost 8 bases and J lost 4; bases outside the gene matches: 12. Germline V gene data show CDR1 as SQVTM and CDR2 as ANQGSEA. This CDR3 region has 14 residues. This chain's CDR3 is CSFGQGLGGTEAFF. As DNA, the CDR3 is TGCAGCTTTGGACAGGGTCTGGGTGGCACTGAAGCTTTCTTT.

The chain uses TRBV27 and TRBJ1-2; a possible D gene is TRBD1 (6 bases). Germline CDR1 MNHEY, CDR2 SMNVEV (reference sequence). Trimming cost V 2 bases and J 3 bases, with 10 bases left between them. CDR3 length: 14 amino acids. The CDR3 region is CASSLTGAYYGYTF. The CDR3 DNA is TGTGCCAGCAGTTTAACGGGGGCCTACTATGGCTACACCTTC.

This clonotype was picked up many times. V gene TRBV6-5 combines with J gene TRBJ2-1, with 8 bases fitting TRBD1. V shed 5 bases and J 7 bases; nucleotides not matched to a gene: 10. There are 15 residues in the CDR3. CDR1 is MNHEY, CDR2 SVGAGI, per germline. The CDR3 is CASSPTRGRMNEQFF. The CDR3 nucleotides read TGTGCCAGCAGTCCAACCAGGGGGCGGATGAATGAGCAGTTCTTC.

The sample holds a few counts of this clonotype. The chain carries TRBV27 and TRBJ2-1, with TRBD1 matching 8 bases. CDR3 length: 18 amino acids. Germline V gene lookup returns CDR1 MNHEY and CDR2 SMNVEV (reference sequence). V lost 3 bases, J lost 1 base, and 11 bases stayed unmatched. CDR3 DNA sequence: TGTGCCAGCAGTTTTCGGGCAGGGGGCAGGGGGTCCTACAATGAGCAGTTCTTC. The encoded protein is CASSFRAGGRGSYNEQFF.

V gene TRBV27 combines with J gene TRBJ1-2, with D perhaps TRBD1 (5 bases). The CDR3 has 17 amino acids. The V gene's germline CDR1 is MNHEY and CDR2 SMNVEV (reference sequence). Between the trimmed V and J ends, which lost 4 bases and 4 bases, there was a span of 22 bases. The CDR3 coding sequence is TGTGCCAGCAGTTCCCTTCTGCTAGGGGCCCTTAGCTATGGCTACACCTTC. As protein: CASSSLLLGALSYGYTF.

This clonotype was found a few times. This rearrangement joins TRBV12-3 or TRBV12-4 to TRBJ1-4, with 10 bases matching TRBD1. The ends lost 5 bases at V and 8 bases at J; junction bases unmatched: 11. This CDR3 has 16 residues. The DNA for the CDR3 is TGTGCCAGCAGTACTGGACAGGGGGATATCGCCGAAAAACTGTTTTTT. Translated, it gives CASSTGQGDIAEKLFF.

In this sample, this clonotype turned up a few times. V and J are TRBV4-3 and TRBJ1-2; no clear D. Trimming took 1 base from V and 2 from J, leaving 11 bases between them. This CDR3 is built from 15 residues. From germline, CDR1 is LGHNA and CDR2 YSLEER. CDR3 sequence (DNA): TGCGCCAGCAGCCAAGTCAGATTGGCAAACTATGGCTACACCTTC. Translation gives CASSQVRLANYGYTF.

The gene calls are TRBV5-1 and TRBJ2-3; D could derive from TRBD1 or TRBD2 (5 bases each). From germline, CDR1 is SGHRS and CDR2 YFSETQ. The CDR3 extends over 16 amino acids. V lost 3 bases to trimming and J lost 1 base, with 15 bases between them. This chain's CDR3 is CASSWGPRMGTDTQYF. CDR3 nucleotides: TGCGCCAGCAGCTGGGGACCCCGGATGGGCACAGATACGCAGTATTTT.

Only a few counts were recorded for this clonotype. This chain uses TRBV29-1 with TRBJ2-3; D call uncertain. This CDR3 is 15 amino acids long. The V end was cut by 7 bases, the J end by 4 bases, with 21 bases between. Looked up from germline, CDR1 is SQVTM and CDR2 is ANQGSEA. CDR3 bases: TGCAGCGCCATTGCTGCGGCACCCCTCCCAGATACGCAGTATTTT. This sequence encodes CSAIAAAPLPDTQYF.

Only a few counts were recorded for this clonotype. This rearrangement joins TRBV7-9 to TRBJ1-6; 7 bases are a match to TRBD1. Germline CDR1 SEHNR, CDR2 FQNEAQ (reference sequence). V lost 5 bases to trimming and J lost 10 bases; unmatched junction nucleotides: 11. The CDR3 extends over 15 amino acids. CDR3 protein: CASSLKQGRGSPLHF. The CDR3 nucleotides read TGTGCCAGCAGCCTCAAACAGGGGCGAGGATCACCCCTCCACTTT.